The TCR beta chain under discussion was sequenced for a study of T cells in Graves' hyperthyroidism and ophthalmopathy. Study conclusions and caveats: The model made its ophthalmopathy prediction, and onset followed a median about 6.8 months later.

Between the trimmed V and J ends, which lost 1 base and 9 bases, there was a span of 16 bases. CDR1 DFQATT and CDR2 SNEGSKA come from the germline V gene (reference sequence). The CDR3 has 14 residues. For this clonotype: Its cognate antigen is unknown.

What was amplified from RNA transcripts were TCR beta CDR3 regions. RT-PCR in the first round (using the HTBI primer set) targeted the TCR CDR3. TCRdb independently ran MiXCR on the multiplex PCR reads; one entry per CDR3 protein. Of a few hundred thousand distinct CDR3 sequences listed, around a sixth are singletons. Sequenced input: blood. The sequence was collected from a woman in her twenties or thirties with Graves' hyperthyroidism. This sequence joins TRBV20-1 and TRBJ2-1; tentatively, D is TRBD2 (5 bases). The CDR3 sequence is CSARGASGVGEQFF. In DNA form, the CDR3 reads TGCAGTGCTAGAGGTGCCAGCGGCGTGGGTGAGCAGTTCTTC.